The clone carrying this TCR beta chain has at least ten counts. Its antigen is not identified. This sample was taken from a study of response to subunit inactivated influenza vaccine. TCRdb recomputed calls from the RT-PCR reads with MiXCR, one row per CDR3 protein. The sample consists of 430,000 or so distinct CDR3 sequences, approximately 9.9% of them appearing once. Whole-study results and caveats: Authors suggested each seasonal flu vaccination may recruit only limited numbers of new T cells.

The input for sequencing was PBMCs from blood, taken 45 days after vaccination. This clonotype was obtained from a man aged 50-60 years who received an inactivated influenza vaccine.

CDR3: CASSPGRANTGELFF. In DNA form, the CDR3 reads TGTGCCAGCAGCCCCGGTAGGGCGAACACCGGGGAGCTGTTTTTT. This chain joins TRBV4-2 and TRBJ2-2; D not certain. The germline V gene has CDR1 LGHNA and CDR2 YNFKEQ. Trimming left V 4 bases short and J 0 bases short, with 9 bases between. The CDR3 has 15 amino acids.